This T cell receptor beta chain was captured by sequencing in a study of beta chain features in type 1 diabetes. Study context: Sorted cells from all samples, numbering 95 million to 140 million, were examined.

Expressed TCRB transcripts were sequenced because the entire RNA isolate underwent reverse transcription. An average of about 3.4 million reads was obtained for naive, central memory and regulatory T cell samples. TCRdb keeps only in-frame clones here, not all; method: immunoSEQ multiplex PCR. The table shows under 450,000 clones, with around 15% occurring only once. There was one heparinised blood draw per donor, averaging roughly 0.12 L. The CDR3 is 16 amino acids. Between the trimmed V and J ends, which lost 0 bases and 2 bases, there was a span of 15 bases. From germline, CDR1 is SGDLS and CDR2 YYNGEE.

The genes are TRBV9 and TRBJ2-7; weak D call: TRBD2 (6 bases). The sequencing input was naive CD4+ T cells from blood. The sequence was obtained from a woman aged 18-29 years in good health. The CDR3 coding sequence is TGTGCCAGCAGCGTAGGCCCAGCGGGTCCTCCCTACGAGCAGTACTTC. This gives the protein CASSVGPAGPPYEQYF.